Reported below is one T cell receptor beta chain. The specificity of this receptor is unknown. Base qualities are not provided; no much larger clone lies one nucleotide away. The collaborating institutions used their own protocols to collect whole blood in K2EDTA tubes. For TCRbeta analysis, collaborator samples were shipped as frozen whole blood, as isolated PBMCs, or as DNA extracted from either sample type. The sample is drawn from a study of blood T cell repertoires in COVID-19 (TCRdb year 2020). Context from the whole study: Samples covering the acute and convalescent phases of COVID-19 were provided by collaborators in the United States, Italy and Spain. Sample metadata almost always included a de-identified subject ID, COVID-19 status, age in years and sex. Samples came from the ongoing ImmuneRACE study (first 160 participants) plus 1,254 subjects from 6 global collaborators. Where HLA class I and class II types were available, the types were taken from metadata supplied by the sample provider, not from assay-based typing. The material from the prospective study consisted of cDNA or gDNA derived from T cells, B-cell-depleted T cells, or PBMCs. The dataset comprised deeply sampled blood TCRbeta repertoires from subjects exposed to, actively infected with, or recovered from COVID-19. The repertoires were released in a freely available public database meant as a resource for research on the immune response to SARS-CoV-2.

The research as a whole found: The quantity of clinical and demographic metadata differed by source and by participant and was supplied without curation.

The CDR3 spans 14 residues, from the cysteine through the phenylalanine. The kept DNA is CDR3 alone, 42 bases in frame from the first base. The CDR1 and CDR2 encoded by the germline V gene (reference sequence) are SEHNR and FQNEAQ. V is cut by 4 bases and J by 6 bases, and the space between the germline ends is 13 bases. The immunoSEQ Assay, a bias-controlled multiplex PCR, was used to amplify TCRbeta CDR3 regions from genomic DNA. On the study's bioinformatics: The number of nucleated cells in each sample was estimated by amplification of reference gene primers within the assay. To quantify the absolute abundance of each unique TCRbeta CDR3 rearrangement, sequence reads were collapsed and filtered. For each sample, productive Simpson clonality was calculated by taking the square root of Simpson's diversity index across productive rearrangements. The source is immuneACCESS, and TCRdb retained only in-frame sequences with V and J called. Part of the clones is not carried over; for the studies checked, unresolved V genes explain less than half of this, and the remainder is unexplained. V and J calls and clone size are given by that table; D and trimming were obtained from the DNA. Within this sample are approximately 12,000 clones, with roughly 76% of them counted one time only. More than 30% of the sample is in the top ten clones.

The sequence came from a human donor in a cohort sampled during active COVID-19. Sequenced: peripheral blood. The chain links TRBV7-9 with TRBJ2-4, with the D gene too uncertain to name. The CDR3 region has the sequence CASSWSRGLNIQYF. At the DNA level, the sequence is TGTGCCAGCAGCTGGAGTCGTGGGTTAAACATTCAGTACTTC.